One and the same sample provided the 15 T cell receptor beta chains below, sequenced in a study of T-cell reconstitution after alpha-beta-depleted transplantation in children (dated by TCRdb to about 2016). The treatment or condition tag for this specimen amounts to: allogeneic hematopoietic cell transplantation with graft depleted of TCRalphabeta T cells and CD19 B cells. Libraries were built with PCR. For sequencing, an Illumina HiSeq 2500 was employed. TCR libraries were prepared with molecular barcoding, using unique molecular identifiers to normalize TCRbeta repertoire quantification. Clones were called with MiXCR by TCRdb after fastp trimmed the public reads at Q25, and only in-frame beta chains were retained. Each CDR3 protein appears once, grouped with its most common genes and DNA. In all, the sample holds 480,000 or so distinct CDR3 sequences, and over 9.5% of those were seen once. The ten largest clones add up to about 2% of the sample.

The sample here was PBMCs, taken before TCRalphabeta/CD19-depleted stem cell transplant. The source is a child aged 2 to 10 with inherited bone marrow failure, due to receive a stem cell transplant.

Points on this clonotype: This sequence may be a read error, since a much larger clone differs from it by one base. This sequence joins TRBV15 and TRBJ2-7; the D gene is possibly TRBD2 (6 bases). CDR3 size: 15 residues. In germline, CDR1 is LNHNV, CDR2 YYDKDF (reference sequence). In DNA form, the CDR3 reads TGTGCCACCACCCCCGGGCGCGGGATAGCCTACCAGCAGTACTTC. It yields the protein CATTPGRGIAYQQYF.

The table lists this clonotype with many counts. The J gene is TRBJ2-7, the V gene TRBV4-3, with 9 bases aligning to TRBD2. V shed 0 bases, J shed 3 bases, and the junction held 9 bases outside the gene matches. The CDR3 runs to 17 residues. Looked up from germline, CDR1 is LGHNA and CDR2 is YSLEER. CDR3 nucleotide sequence: TGCGCCAGCAGCCAAGATAGCCTAGCGGGATATCTCTACGAGCAGTACTTC. It translates to CASSQDSLAGYLYEQYF.

The sample holds a few counts of this clonotype. This chain links TRBV20-1 with TRBJ2-7, with D maybe TRBD2 (6 bases). V lost 8 bases, J lost 0 bases, and 14 bases lay in between. Per the germline V gene, CDR1 is DFQATT and CDR2 is SNEGSKA (reference sequence). The CDR3 contains 13 residues. CDR3 sequence reads: CSPTGLSSYEQYF. In nucleotides, the CDR3 is TGCAGTCCCACGGGACTTTCCTCCTACGAGCAGTACTTC.

V and J are TRBV20-1 and TRBJ1-4; D not certain. V lost 3 bases to trimming and J lost 10 bases, with 15 bases between them. The CDR3 covers 13 residues. Germline CDR1 is DFQATT and CDR2 is SNEGSKA (reference sequence). Here the CDR3 DNA reads TGCAGTGCTAGCAACCTCTTACTGGGAAAACTGTTTTTT. Protein: CSASNLLLGKLFF.

This sequence joins TRBV7-9 and TRBJ1-5, with no clear D. V was pared by 7 bases and J by 7 bases, with 11 bases between. Germline CDR1 SEHNR, CDR2 FQNEAQ (reference sequence). CDR3 length equals 12 residues. DNA for the CDR3: TGTGCCAGCACCGGAGAAGAGCAGCCCCAGCATTTT. Translated, it gives CASTGEEQPQHF.

This clonotype occurred once. The conserved phenylalanine or tryptophan normally closing the CDR3 is absent here, so this likely arose from a read error. The DNA for the CDR3 is TGTGCCAGCAGTTTGCAGGGACAAGAGACCCAGTACTTA. This gives the protein CASSLQGQETQYL. The chain combines TRBV6-5 with TRBJ2-5; perhaps TRBD1 as D (5 bases). Germline CDR1 reads MNHEY; CDR2 reads SVGAGI. CDR3 size: 13 residues. Trimming took 4 bases from V and 2 from J, leaving 8 bases between them.

In this sample, this clonotype turned up many times. The chain joins TRBV19 to TRBJ2-1, with TRBD1 identical over 10 bases. The junction had 8 bases not matched to a gene; V was cut back by 6 bases and J by 9 bases. Germline assignment: CDR1 LNHDA and CDR2 SQIVND (reference sequence). The CDR3 spans 14 residues. CDR3: CASSWDRGLVEQFF. CDR3 nucleotides: TGTGCCAGTAGCTGGGACAGGGGATTGGTTGAGCAGTTCTTC.

Note on this clonotype: The junction departs from germline at one end; a sequencing error may be responsible. CDR3 DNA: TGTGCCAGCAGCTCTACCCCGTACGACCAGTACTTC. Translating it yields CASSSTPYDQYF. This chain joins TRBV7-9 and TRBJ2-7; D call uncertain. CDR1 and CDR2 (germline): SEHNR, FQNEAQ (reference sequence). The CDR3 is made up of 12 amino acids.

About this clonotype: A read error is possible here, since a much larger clone lies one base away. The rearrangement links TRBV12-3 or TRBV12-4 to TRBJ2-1; no reliable D call. Trimming removed 5 bases at V and 3 bases at J, with 14 bases between. The length of the CDR3 is 15 residues. Here the CDR3 reads CASSPYMIYYNEQFF. CDR3 coding DNA: TGTGCCAGCAGTCCGTATATGATCTACTACAATGAGCAGTTCTTC.

This clonotype was seen only once. The CDR3: CASSVRGLTIPYNEQFF. DNA for the CDR3: TGTGCCAGCAGCGTCCGGGGGCTGACGATCCCTTACAATGAGCAGTTCTTC. V usage is TRBV9 and J usage is TRBJ2-1; D may match TRBD1 or TRBD2 (6 bases each). Deletions cut 2 bases from V and 4 bases from J, with 19 bases between. The CDR3 consists of 17 residues. Germline values: CDR1 SGDLS, CDR2 YYNGEE.

This chain connects TRBV27 to TRBJ2-1; D not resolved. Germline assignment: CDR1 MNHEY and CDR2 SMNVEV (reference sequence). This CDR3 is built from 13 residues. V lost 2 bases, J lost 5 bases, and 7 bases lay in between. CDR3 nucleotides: TGTGCCAGCAGTTTAAACGTGAACAATGAGCAGTTCTTC. Its protein product is CASSLNVNNEQFF.

The chain is built from TRBV18 and TRBJ1-5; 7 bases match TRBD1. V shed 5 bases and J 4 bases; nucleotides not matched to a gene: 5. The length of the CDR3 is 14 residues. Germline CDR1 is KGHSH and CDR2 is LQKENI. CDR3 DNA sequence: TGTGCCAGCTCATCAGGGGGTAGGAATCAGCCCCAGCATTTT. Translation: CASSSGGRNQPQHF.

In this sample, this clonotype turned up many times. The V call is TRBV5-1, the J call TRBJ1-4, with D possibly TRBD1 on 6 matching bases. The V gene lost 0 bases and the J gene lost 6 bases, with 18 bases spanning the gap. Per germline, CDR1 SGHRS and CDR2 YFSETQ. The CDR3 has 17 residues. CDR3 loop: CASSLAGTLGAYEKLFF. In DNA, the CDR3 is TGCGCCAGCAGCTTGGCCGGCACCCTGGGGGCCTATGAAAAACTGTTTTTT. Full variable domain (rest looked up from reference TRBV5-1 and TRBJ1-4): KAGVTQTPRYLIKTRGQQVTLSCSPISGHRSVSWYQQTPGQGLQFLFEYFSETQRNKGNFPGRFSGRQFSNSRSEMNVSTLELGDSALYLCASSLAGTLGAYEKLFFGSGTQLSVL.

Worth noting for this clonotype: A much larger clone differs by one base, so this may be a read error. The chain carries TRBV5-5 and TRBJ2-1, with TRBD2 matching over 7 bases. From germline, CDR1 is SGHKS and CDR2 YYEKEE (reference sequence). The CDR3 loop spans 16 amino acids. The chain's CDR3 is CASIRHLRDYYNDQFF. The CDR3 coding sequence is TGTGCCAGCATACGACACCTCCGGGACTACTACAATGACCAGTTCTTC.

This clonotype was counted only a few times. The chain carries TRBV9 and TRBJ2-1; no firm D call. Trimming took 1 base from V and 5 from J, leaving 13 bases between them. Looked up from germline, CDR1 is SGDLS and CDR2 is YYNGEE. This CDR3 is built from 15 residues. The CDR3, as DNA: TGTGCCAGCAGCGTAATGGGGATGAGCAACAATGAGCAGTTCTTC. Translation: CASSVMGMSNNEQFF.